The 32 T cell receptor beta chains listed next were all sequenced from one sample in a study of neoadjuvant anti-PD-1 for oral cavity cancer (dated by TCRdb to the early 2020s). Libraries were built with the immunoSEQ multiplex PCR assay. TCRdb holds this immuneACCESS table with in-frame rearrangements only. Some clones are missing; in checked studies, unresolved V genes explain under half, and the rest has no known cause. Recorded for this sample are about 8,500 clones; about 80% of them occurred a single time. The top ten hold under 4.5% of the sample. The sample's time point label, in plain terms: after neoadjuvant nivolumab, at surgical resection. The sequencing used PBMCs, collected after nivolumab (anti-PD-1) treatment. The receptor set was obtained from a person aged 40-85 years with oral cavity squamous cell carcinoma.

J is TRBJ2-7 and V is TRBV10-2; D is ambiguous. With 2 bases removed from V and 3 bases from J, the gap between germline ends came to 8 bases. Germline CDR1 WSHSY, CDR2 SAAADI. This CDR3 spans 13 amino acids. CDR3 sequence reads: CASSENDGYEQYF. The CDR3 nucleotides read TGCGCCAGCAGTGAGAACGACGGCTACGAGCAGTACTTC.

The sample holds a few counts of this clone. The chain combines TRBV5-6 with TRBJ2-1; 7 bases are shared with TRBD1. The CDR3 spans 16 residues. Germline CDR1 and CDR2: SGHDT and YYEEEE. Trimming at V came to 3 bases and at J to 6 bases, leaving 12 bases not matched to a gene. The CDR3: CASSSRDRGYFNEQFF. Written as DNA, the CDR3 is TGTGCCAGCAGCTCCAGGGACAGAGGATACTTCAATGAGCAGTTCTTC.

This chain uses TRBV4-2 with TRBJ2-3, with D unresolved. With 0 bases removed from V and 8 bases from J, the gap between germline ends came to 15 bases. This CDR3 is 15 amino acids long. The germline V gene has CDR1 LGHNA and CDR2 YNFKEQ. The CDR3 nucleotides read TGTGCCAGCAGCCAAGAGGGGTCCAGTGGTGGTACGCAGTATTTT. Translation: CASSQEGSSGGTQYF.

The J gene is TRBJ2-5, the V gene TRBV7-8; 9 nucleotides match TRBD1. The CDR3 loop spans 16 amino acids. V lost 7 bases, J lost 7 bases, and 16 bases stayed unmatched. Germline values: CDR1 SGHVS, CDR2 FQNEAQ. CDR3 amino acids: CASIQQQGARIGTQYF. In nucleotides, the CDR3 is TGTGCCAGCATCCAACAACAGGGGGCGAGGATCGGGACCCAGTACTTC.

The rearrangement links TRBV4-2 to TRBJ1-2, with D unresolved. Trimming shortened V by 3 bases and J by 4 bases, and 18 bases separated the two germline ends. The CDR3 sequence is 16 residues long. CDR1 and CDR2 (germline): LGHNA, YNFKEQ. The CDR3 here is CASSQEDGRTRYGYTF. CDR3 sequence (DNA): TGTGCCAGCAGCCAGGAAGACGGACGGACCCGCTATGGCTACACCTTC.

The gene calls are TRBV25-1 and TRBJ1-5; D unresolved. This CDR3 contains 14 residues. CDR1 is MGHDK and CDR2 is SYGVNS in the germline V gene. Deletions cut 4 bases from V and 6 bases from J, with 13 bases between. This CDR3 is CASSGRAWGQPQHF. The CDR3 nucleotides are TGTGCCAGCAGTGGCCGGGCTTGGGGTCAGCCCCAGCATTTT.

This clone was observed once. The chain carries TRBV5-6 and TRBJ1-1; D uncertain. Trimming pared 2 bases from V and 4 bases from J, leaving 12 bases between. Germline V gene lookup returns CDR1 SGHDT and CDR2 YYEEEE. This CDR3 is 14 amino acids long. The CDR3 DNA sequence: TGTGCCAGCAGCTTCTTCATGTCGAGCACTGAAGCTTTCTTT. It encodes CASSFFMSSTEAFF.

The CDR3 nucleotides are TGTGCCAGTAGTATACAGGCGTCCACTGAAGCTTTCTTT. This codes for CASSIQASTEAFF. The chain combines TRBV19 with TRBJ1-1; no clear D. V was shortened by 2 bases and J by 4 bases, with 8 bases between the two germline ends. Germline CDR1 is LNHDA and CDR2 is SQIVND (reference sequence). The CDR3 extends over 13 amino acids.

The chain carries TRBV7-3 and TRBJ2-2, with 9 bases identical to TRBD1. V trimming: 2 bases; J trimming: 3 bases; junction bases outside the gene matches: 7. This CDR3 has 17 residues. Germline CDR1 reads SGHTA; CDR2 reads FQGTGA. Here the CDR3 reads CASSLPRDRDDTGELFF. The CDR3 nucleotides read TGTGCCAGCAGCTTACCCCGGGACAGGGACGACACCGGGGAGCTGTTTTTT.

The chain combines TRBV14 with TRBJ2-7, with TRBD2 identical over 10 bases. Germline loops: CDR1 SGHDN, CDR2 FVKESK. The J segment lost 2 bases and the V segment lost 3 bases, leaving 16 bases of the junction unmatched. CDR3 size: 19 residues. The CDR3 here is CASSHRETSGWIFAYEQYF. DNA for the CDR3: TGTGCCAGCAGCCATCGGGAGACTAGCGGGTGGATTTTCGCCTACGAGCAGTACTTC.

This chain joins TRBV30 and TRBJ2-5, with D unresolved. In germline, CDR1 is GTSNPN, CDR2 SVGIG (reference sequence). The V and J ends lost 3 bases and 5 bases respectively, with 16 bases between them. The CDR3 spans 14 residues. Here the CDR3 DNA reads TGTGCCTGGAGCGGTGATAGGGTCGGTGAGACCCAGTACTTC. Residues: CAWSGDRVGETQYF.

The table lists this clone with a few counts. The chain couples TRBV2 to TRBJ2-5, with 9 bases identical to TRBD2. Germline lookup yields CDR1 SNHLY and CDR2 FYNNEI. The CDR3 covers 16 residues. Germline trimming cut 6 bases from V and 2 bases from J; bases unmatched to any gene: 10. The CDR3 sequence is CASSRPSGGPQETQYF. The CDR3 DNA follows: TGTGCCAGCAGCCGCCCGAGCGGGGGGCCGCAAGAGACCCAGTACTTC.

This clone showed up just a few times. The gene calls are TRBV7-9 and TRBJ1-2; D remains unclear. Germline V gene lookup returns CDR1 SEHNR and CDR2 FQNEAQ (reference sequence). This CDR3 has 12 amino acids. The germline V and J ends were trimmed by 0 bases and 6 bases, with 5 bases remaining between them. The CDR3 loop reads CASSLAIDGYTF. The CDR3 DNA sequence: TGTGCCAGCAGCTTAGCAATCGATGGCTACACCTTC. Full variable domain (outside the CDR3, taken from reference TRBV7-9 and TRBJ1-2): DTGVSQNPRHKITKRGQNVTFRCDPISEHNRLYWYRQTLGQGPEFLTYFQNEAQLEKSRLLSDRFSAERPKGSFSTLEIQRTEQGDSAMYLCASSLAIDGYTFGSGTRLTVV.

CDR3 region: CASSTQGANYGYTF. The CDR3 coding sequence is TGTGCCAGTAGTACACAGGGGGCTAACTATGGCTACACCTTC. The V call is TRBV19, the J call TRBJ1-2, with 8 bases aligning to TRBD1. Germline V lookup: CDR1 LNHDA, CDR2 SQIVND (reference sequence). V was clipped by 4 bases and J by 0 bases; unmatched bases: 1. The CDR3 loop spans 14 amino acids.

This clone was detected only once. V is TRBV6-5 and J is TRBJ1-2; 9 nucleotides agree with TRBD1. Germline lookup yields CDR1 MNHEY and CDR2 SVGAGI. The CDR3 is 12 amino acids. V shed 10 bases, J shed 8 bases, and the junction held 8 bases outside the gene matches. The CDR3 DNA is TGTGCCACACGACGGACAGGGGAAGGCTACACCTTC. Amino acid sequence: CATRRTGEGYTF.

The chain recombines TRBV4-1 with TRBJ1-1, with TRBD1 matching 7 bases. With V trimmed by 5 bases and J by 1 base, 13 bases remained unmatched. Germline values: CDR1 MGHRA, CDR2 YSYEKL. CDR3 length: 17 residues. CDR3 region: CASSAGRGPGTNTEAFF. As DNA, the CDR3 is TGCGCCAGCAGCGCGGGGAGGGGGCCGGGGACGAACACTGAAGCTTTCTTT.

V gene TRBV11-2 combines with J gene TRBJ1-2, with D perhaps matching TRBD1 (6 bases). The CDR3 is 12 amino acids. Germline V gene data show CDR1 as SGHAT and CDR2 as FQNNGV. V was trimmed by 4 bases and J by 6 bases, leaving 9 bases between them. CDR3 in amino acids: CASSSEGDGYTF. The CDR3 nucleotides are TGTGCCAGCAGCTCGGAGGGGGATGGCTACACCTTC.

The chain carries TRBV29-1 and TRBJ2-6, with 15 bases fitting TRBD2. Germline V gives CDR1 SQVTM, CDR2 ANQGSEA. Trimming cost V 6 bases and J 2 bases; bases outside gene matches: 8. The CDR3 consists of 18 residues. The CDR3 region is CSVSTGLAGGAGANVLTF. Written as DNA, the CDR3 is TGCAGCGTATCTACGGGACTAGCGGGAGGAGCTGGGGCCAACGTCCTGACTTTC.

This chain joins TRBV5-5 and TRBJ2-3, with D perhaps TRBD2 (6 bases). V lost 3 bases and J 6 bases, leaving 14 bases between the germline ends. The CDR3 totals 14 residues. The germline V gene encodes CDR1 SGHKS and CDR2 YYEKEE (reference sequence). CDR3 protein: CASSWGGPKDTQYF. In DNA form, the CDR3 reads TGTGCCAGCAGCTGGGGAGGTCCTAAGGATACGCAGTATTTT.

This clone was seen a handful of times. The chain is built from TRBV5-5 and TRBJ1-1, with no clear D. This CDR3 has 14 amino acids. Trimming shortened V by 2 bases and J by 8 bases, and 16 bases separated the two germline ends. The germline V gene has CDR1 SGHKS and CDR2 YYEKEE (reference sequence). The CDR3 bases are TGTGCCAGCAGCTTATTGATCGGCGCGGGAGAAGCTTTCTTT. Translation gives CASSLLIGAGEAFF. Full variable domain (remainder filled in from reference TRBV5-5 and TRBJ1-1): DAGVTQSPTHLIKTRGQQVTLRCSPISGHKSVSWYQQVLGQGPQFIFQYYEKEERGRGNFPDRFSARQFPNYSSELNVNALLLGDSALYLCASSLLIGAGEAFFGQGTRLTVV.

Worth noting for this clone: Compared with germline, one end of the junction differs, possibly owing to a read error. The genes are TRBV29-1 and TRBJ2-1; D remains unclear. This CDR3 region has 14 residues. Looked up from germline, CDR1 is SQVTM and CDR2 is ANQGSEA. CDR3 in amino acids: CSVDRSWVNNERFF. CDR3 coding DNA: TGCAGCGTTGACCGTAGCTGGGTGAACAATGAGCGGTTCTTC.

This chain joins TRBV10-2 and TRBJ1-1; unclear D gene. The CDR3 covers 11 residues. In germline, CDR1 is WSHSY, CDR2 SAAADI. Trimming stripped 6 bases from V and 6 bases from J, with 8 bases between. The DNA of the CDR3 is TGCGCCAGCAGACATGGACCTGAAGCTTTCTTT. Translation: CASRHGPEAFF.

This chain joins TRBV2 and TRBJ1-3, with D uncertain. The CDR3 has 13 amino acids. The V gene's germline CDR1 is SNHLY and CDR2 FYNNEI. V was shortened by 5 bases and J by 3 bases, with 8 bases between the two germline ends. Written as DNA, the CDR3 is TGTGCCAGCAGTACGGCCCTTGGAAACACCATATATTTT. Its translation is CASSTALGNTIYF.

The chain uses TRBV7-2 and TRBJ1-1; no firm D call. Germline values: CDR1 SGHTA, CDR2 FQGNSA. Trimming shortened V by 8 bases and J by 4 bases, and 11 bases separated the two germline ends. This CDR3 contains 12 residues. The CDR3 DNA reads as TGTGCCAGCGGGGAAGGCCTCACTGAAGCTTTCTTT. Protein product: CASGEGLTEAFF.

The V call is TRBV29-1, the J call TRBJ1-1; D ambiguous. With 7 bases removed from V and 1 base from J, the gap between germline ends came to 13 bases. Germline V gene lookup returns CDR1 SQVTM and CDR2 ANQGSEA. The CDR3 consists of 13 residues. Here the CDR3 reads CSARSSGNTEAFF. CDR3 DNA: TGCAGCGCCAGGTCCAGCGGGAACACTGAAGCTTTCTTT.

The CDR3 spells CASSSTGGGGQPQHF. The CDR3 region has the DNA TGTGCCAGCAGCTCGACGGGGGGTGGGGGCCAGCCCCAGCATTTT. The chain is built from TRBV7-2 and TRBJ1-5, with D maybe TRBD1 (6 bases). This CDR3 has 15 residues. Germline V gives CDR1 SGHTA, CDR2 FQGNSA. Deletions cut 4 bases from V and 7 bases from J, with 17 bases between.

The rearrangement joins TRBV27 to TRBJ1-1; D not certain. The CDR3 is 14 amino acids. Germline-derived CDR1 and CDR2 are MNHEY and SMNVEV (reference sequence). V was pared by 0 bases and J by 4 bases, with 9 bases between. DNA of the CDR3: TGTGCCAGCAGTTTATCGGCAAGAAGCACTGAAGCTTTCTTT. It translates to CASSLSARSTEAFF.

The rearrangement links TRBV21-1 to TRBJ2-1; the table's TRBD2 call for D was not verified on the DNA. TRBV21-1 is flagged as a pseudogene. This CDR3 region has 16 residues. The CDR3 here is CASSKRVAGTYNEQFF. CDR3 DNA: TGTGCCAGCAGCAAGAGGGTAGCGGGAACTTACAATGAGCAGTTCTTC.

V is TRBV19 and J is TRBJ1-5; D is perhaps TRBD1 (5 bases). Trimming pared 9 bases from V and 0 bases from J, leaving 12 bases between. Germline values: CDR1 LNHDA, CDR2 SQIVND (reference sequence). CDR3 size: 14 residues. DNA for the CDR3: TGTGCCAGCTCGACAGTGAATAGCAATCAGCCCCAGCATTTT. This gives the protein CASSTVNSNQPQHF.

The CDR3 region is CASSGGTVNNSPLHF. In DNA, the CDR3 is TGTGCCAGCAGCGGCGGGACGGTAAATAATTCACCCCTCCACTTT. This rearrangement joins TRBV5-8 to TRBJ1-6; weak D call: TRBD1 (5 bases). The CDR3 runs 15 residues. V was pared by 4 bases and J by 5 bases, with 13 bases between. Germline V gives CDR1 SGHTS, CDR2 YDEGEE.

The count of this clone is one. The chain recombines TRBV6-5 with TRBJ1-6; 7 bases align to TRBD1. CDR1 MNHEY and CDR2 SVGAGI come from the germline V gene. CDR3 length: 15 amino acids. The V gene end was trimmed by 6 bases and the J gene end by 6 bases; junction bases not matched to a gene: 8. CDR3 DNA: TGTGCCAGCAGCGCATCCCGGGACAGTAATTCACCCCTCCACTTT. Its protein is CASSASRDSNSPLHF.

This clone is a singleton in its sample. The chain recombines TRBV6-1 with TRBJ2-4; D may be TRBD1 (5 bases). This CDR3 comprises 17 residues. V shed 3 bases and J shed 0 bases, with 15 bases lying between them. The germline gives CDR1 MNHNS, CDR2 SASEGT. Here the CDR3 reads CASSDQGGPVAKNIQYF. The DNA for the CDR3 is TGTGCCAGCAGTGATCAGGGCGGACCAGTAGCCAAAAACATTCAGTACTTC.